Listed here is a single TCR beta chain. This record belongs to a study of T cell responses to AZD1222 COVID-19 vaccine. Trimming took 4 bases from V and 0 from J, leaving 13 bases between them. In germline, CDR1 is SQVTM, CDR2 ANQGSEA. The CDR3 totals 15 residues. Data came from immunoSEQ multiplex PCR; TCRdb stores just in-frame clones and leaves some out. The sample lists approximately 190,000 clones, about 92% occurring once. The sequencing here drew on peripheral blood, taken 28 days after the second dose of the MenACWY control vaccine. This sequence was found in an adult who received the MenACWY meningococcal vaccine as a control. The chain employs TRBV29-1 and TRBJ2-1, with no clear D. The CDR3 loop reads CSVAGGPRSYNEQFF. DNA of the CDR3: TGCAGCGTTGCTGGCGGACCACGCTCCTACAATGAGCAGTTCTTC.